Sequencing of this T cell receptor (beta chain) was carried out in a study of cytomegalovirus exposure and HLA in healthy donors. Study-wide results and caveats: TCR beta chain V- and J-gene trimming was linked, in a later analysis, to a missense variant in DCLRE1C.

Primers: 60 Vbeta forward and 13 Jbeta reverse. Sequenced by immunoSEQ multiplex PCR; TCRdb stores in-frame clones only, minus some. The table lists fewer than 95,000 clones, 75% to 85% of them singletons. Turning to this clone: Its target is not known.

The sequence derives from a man younger than 30 in good health and CMV-seronegative. The sequencing input was PBMCs.

CDR3 protein: CASKERTARPF. In nucleotides, the CDR3 is TGTGCCAGCAAGGAAAGGACAGCTCGACCCTTC. The rearrangement uses TRBV21-1 and TRBJ1-2; the table's D call TRBD1 went unverified against the DNA. TRBV21-1 is recorded as a pseudogene. This CDR3 is built from 11 residues.